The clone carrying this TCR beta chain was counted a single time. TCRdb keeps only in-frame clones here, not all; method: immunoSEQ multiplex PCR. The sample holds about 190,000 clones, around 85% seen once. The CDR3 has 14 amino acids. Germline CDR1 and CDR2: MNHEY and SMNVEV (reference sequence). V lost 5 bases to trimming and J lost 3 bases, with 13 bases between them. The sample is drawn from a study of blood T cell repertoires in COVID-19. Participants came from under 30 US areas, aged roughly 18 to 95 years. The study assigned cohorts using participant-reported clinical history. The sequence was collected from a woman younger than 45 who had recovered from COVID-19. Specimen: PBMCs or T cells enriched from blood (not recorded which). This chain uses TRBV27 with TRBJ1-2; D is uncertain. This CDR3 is CASSPLGRDYGYTF. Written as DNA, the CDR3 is TGTGCCAGCAGTCCCCTGGGGAGGGACTATGGCTACACCTTC.